These T cell receptor beta chains were read from a single sample in a study of blood T cell repertoires in COVID-19. Measured with immunoSEQ multiplex PCR; TCRdb has only the in-frame clones, and not every one. The repertoire holds approximately 130,000 clones, with roughly 69% as singletons. The sample comprised peripheral blood. These receptors were obtained from a woman in her seventies with acute or convalescent COVID-19. Both conserved end residues are part of each CDR3. The order of the fields is clone size, J gene, D gene, V gene, CDR3 protein. A D gene is named only where the DNA matches it firmly. The size of a clone is reported for some rows only, either as once, few or many, or as a class for expanded clones.

>NA|TRBJ2-3|NA|TRBV10-1
CASSRGDTQYF
>NA|TRBJ2-7|NA|TRBV7-8
CASSFPLGYEQYF
>NA|TRBJ1-2|NA|TRBV7-9
CASSLVAVNYGYTF
>few|TRBJ1-2|NA|TRBV5-1
CASSRDTANYGYTF
>many|TRBJ1-2|TRBD1|TRBV7-2
CASSDRTGVHGYTF
>NA|TRBJ1-4|NA|TRBV6-1
CASSEALDSPATNEKLFF
>NA|TRBJ1-5|TRBD1|TRBV29-1
CSVGGGPNQPQHF
>NA|TRBJ1-2|TRBD1|TRBV6-5
CASRGQGLYGYTF
>NA|TRBJ2-3|TRBD2|TRBV2
CASSHRSGGALDTQYF
>many|TRBJ1-2|NA|TRBV18
CASSPSSGEGYTF
>NA|TRBJ2-3|NA|TRBV6-5
CASSSSRAGDSDTQYF
>NA|TRBJ1-5|TRBD1|TRBV19
CASRPPGQNQPQHF
>NA|TRBJ2-7|NA|TRBV15
CATSRDRSGMREQYF
>NA|TRBJ1-6|NA|TRBV15
CATSRGGHSPLHF
>NA|TRBJ2-2|TRBD2|TRBV27
CASSLVPLAGGLVTGELFF
>NA|TRBJ2-2|NA|TRBV5-1
CASSLVAGPNTGELFF
>NA|TRBJ1-3|TRBD1|TRBV6-1
CASREAGTGGRNTIYF
>NA|TRBJ2-7|TRBD2|TRBV4-1
CASSQERTSGSYEQYF
>NA|TRBJ1-2|TRBD1|TRBV12-3/TRBV12-4
CASRSGTDYGYTF
>NA|TRBJ2-7|TRBD1|TRBV19
CASSNHRGPTGQYF
>NA|TRBJ2-5|NA|TRBV18
CASSPRGRGQETQYF
>NA|TRBJ1-5|NA|TRBV6-5
CASSYSSGNQPQHF
>NA|TRBJ2-5|TRBD1|TRBV19
CASSTTGVGETQYF